The 11 T cell receptor beta chains below were found in one sample sequenced in a study of blood T cells in healthy people across ages. The authors ran a second PCR of roughly 6 to 12 cycles using a sample-barcoded 5' primer and a J-beta primer mix. TCRdb passed the 5' RACE reads through MiXCR, listing each CDR3 protein once. The sample lists more than 500,000 distinct CDR3 sequences; 25% to 35% were seen once. These records were also assigned to another study, of T cells of mothers and their children.

The sequencing sample was made of blood. The receptors here all came from a boy between 2 and 10 years old in good health.

The genes are TRBV12-3 or TRBV12-4 and TRBJ2-5; 7 bases line up with TRBD2. The J call may be mistaken, given a closer DNA end match to TRBJ2-7. This CDR3 is 15 amino acids long. CDR3 nucleotide sequence: TGTGCCAGCAGGCAGCGACTAGCTCCCGGATACGAGCAGTACTTC. It is translated as CASRQRLAPGYEQYF.

The rearrangement joins TRBV25-1 to TRBJ1-5; D call uncertain. The CDR3 is made up of 14 amino acids. The germline V gene encodes CDR1 MGHDK and CDR2 SYGVNS. Between the trimmed V and J ends, which lost 0 bases and 5 bases, there was a span of 8 bases. CDR3 DNA: TGTGCCAGCAGTGAATATAGAAGTCATCAGCCCCAGCATTTT. This codes for CASSEYRSHQPQHF. The full variable domain, with the rest looked up from reference TRBV25-1 and TRBJ1-5, is EADIYQTPRYLVIGTGKKITLECSQTMGHDKMYWYQQDPGMELHLIHYSYGVNSTEKGDLSSESTVSRIRTEHFPLTLESARPSHTSQYLCASSEYRSHQPQHFGDGTRLSIL.

The chain links TRBV20-1 to TRBJ2-1, with 8 bases fitting TRBD1. V dropped 6 bases and J dropped 5; count of bases not matched to a gene: 9. The CDR3 consists of 14 residues. The V gene's germline CDR1 is DFQATT and CDR2 SNEGSKA (reference sequence). CDR3 loop: CSAMTGAANNEQFF. CDR3 nucleotides: TGCAGTGCAATGACAGGGGCTGCCAACAATGAGCAGTTCTTC.

This clonotype appeared once. One end of the junction varies from germline; a read error may be responsible. The DNA for the CDR3 is TGTGCCAGCAGCTTACCTCCCGGACTGAAAACTGAAGCTTTCTTT. It yields the protein CASSLPPGLKTEAFF. The chain recombines TRBV7-9 with TRBJ1-1; unclear D gene. The CDR3 is 15 residues long. The V gene's germline CDR1 is SEHNR and CDR2 FQNEAQ (reference sequence).

The V call is TRBV29-1, the J call TRBJ1-2; TRBD1 aligns across 10 bases. The V gene's germline CDR1 is SQVTM and CDR2 ANQGSEA. There are 12 residues in the CDR3. V shed 8 bases and J 6 bases; nucleotides not matched to a gene: 6. CDR3 protein: CSTTGTGDGYTF. The CDR3 nucleotides read TGCAGCACAACCGGGACAGGGGATGGCTACACCTTC.

The gene calls are TRBV27 and TRBJ2-2, with D possibly matching TRBD1 (6 bases). V lost 8 bases and J lost 7, with 17 bases in between. Per germline, CDR1 MNHEY and CDR2 SMNVEV (reference sequence). The CDR3 totals 14 residues. Here the CDR3 DNA reads TGTGCCAGCTCCCCCCCACAGGGCGGCGGGGAGCTGTTTTTT. Its protein is CASSPPQGGGELFF.

This clonotype appeared a few times. Here the CDR3 reads CSARPGSSYEQYF. The CDR3 DNA sequence: TGCAGTGCCAGACCTGGGAGCTCCTACGAGCAGTACTTC. V usage is TRBV20-1 and J usage is TRBJ2-7, with D possibly TRBD2 on 5 matching bases. Trimming cost V 6 bases and J 0 bases, with 12 bases left between them. The germline CDR1 and CDR2 sequences are DFQATT and SNEGSKA (reference sequence). This CDR3 is 13 amino acids long.

This clonotype showed up just a few times. This sequence joins TRBV29-1 and TRBJ2-5; D is unresolved. V was shortened by 5 bases and J by 5 bases, with 6 bases between the two germline ends. Germline-derived CDR1 and CDR2 are SQVTM and ANQGSEA. The CDR3 extends over 10 amino acids. In nucleotides, the CDR3 is TGCAGCGTTAGTATGGAGACCCAGTACTTC. Translation: CSVSMETQYF. The full variable domain, completed using reference TRBV29-1 and TRBJ2-5, is SAVISQKPSRDICQRGTSLTIQCQVDSQVTMMFWYRQQPGQSLTLIATANQGSEATYESGFVIDKFPISRPNLTFSTLTVSNMSPEDSSIYLCSVSMETQYFGPGTRLLVL.

The rearrangement uses TRBV12-3 or TRBV12-4 and TRBJ2-5, with a possible D match to TRBD2 (7 bases). The CDR3 length is 14 residues. V was cut by 8 bases and J by 11 bases, with 24 bases left in between. The CDR3 protein is CASCRGLPPTVQYF. In DNA, the CDR3 is TGTGCCAGCTGCAGGGGACTACCTCCTACGGTGCAGTACTTC.

About this clonotype: A much larger clone sits a single nucleotide away, making a read error possible. This CDR3 is CASSALTYEQYF. CDR3 coding DNA: TGTGCCAGCAGTGCCCTTACCTACGAGCAGTACTTC. This rearrangement joins TRBV2 to TRBJ2-7; D unresolved. V gave up 4 bases and J gave up 2 bases, with 6 bases separating them. Germline CDR1 is SNHLY and CDR2 is FYNNEI. The CDR3 extends over 12 amino acids.

This clonotype was observed a few times. V gene TRBV30 combines with J gene TRBJ2-1; 14 nucleotides match TRBD2. V lost 3 bases, J lost 9 bases, and 7 bases stayed unmatched. Per the germline V gene, CDR1 is GTSNPN and CDR2 is SVGIG (reference sequence). The CDR3 is 15 residues long. The CDR3 DNA reads TGTGCCTGGAGATTGGGACTAGCGGGAGTGGTTGAGCAGTTCTTC. It codes for CAWRLGLAGVVEQFF.